This T cell receptor (beta chain) was documented in a study of blood T cell repertoires in COVID-19. Study information: Some COVID-19 samples were acute and others convalescent; all came from the United States, Italy and Spain. The analysed material was cDNA or gDNA that came from T cells, B-cell-depleted T cells, or PBMCs.

Per the germline V gene, CDR1 is ENHRY and CDR2 is SYGVKD. This CDR3 has 12 residues. V dropped 0 bases and J dropped 10 bases, with 7 bases sitting between them. Original methodology: Amplification with reference gene primers provided the estimates of nucleated cell counts. TCRdb keeps only in-frame clones here, not all; method: immunoSEQ multiplex PCR. Clone size and V and J calls were adopted from that table, with D and trimming inferred from the DNA. In the table there are tens of thousands of clones, around 94% of which are singletons. Sequenced material: peripheral blood. The chain carries TRBV10-3 and TRBJ1-5; D uncertain. This receptor was obtained from a human donor in a cohort sampled during active COVID-19. CDR3 sequence (DNA): TGTGCCATCAGTGAGTCGACTGTCCCCCAGCATTTT. Translation gives CAISESTVPQHF.